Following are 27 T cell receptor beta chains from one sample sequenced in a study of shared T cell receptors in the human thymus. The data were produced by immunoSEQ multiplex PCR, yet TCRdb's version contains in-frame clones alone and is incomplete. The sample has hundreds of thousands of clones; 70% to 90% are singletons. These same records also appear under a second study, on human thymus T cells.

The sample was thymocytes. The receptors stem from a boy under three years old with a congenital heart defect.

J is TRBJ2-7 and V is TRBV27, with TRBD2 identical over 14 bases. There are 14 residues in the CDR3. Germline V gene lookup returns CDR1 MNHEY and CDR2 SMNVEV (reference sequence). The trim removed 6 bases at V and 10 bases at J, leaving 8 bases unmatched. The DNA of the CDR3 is TGTGCCAGCAGAGCCGGGACTAGCGGGGGTATACAGTACTTC. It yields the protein CASRAGTSGGIQYF.

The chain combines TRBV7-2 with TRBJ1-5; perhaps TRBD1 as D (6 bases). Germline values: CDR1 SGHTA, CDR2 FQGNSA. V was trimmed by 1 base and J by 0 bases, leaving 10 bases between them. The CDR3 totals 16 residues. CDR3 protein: CASSLGGTHSNQPQHF. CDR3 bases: TGTGCCAGCAGCTTAGGGGGGACACATAGCAATCAGCCCCAGCATTTT.

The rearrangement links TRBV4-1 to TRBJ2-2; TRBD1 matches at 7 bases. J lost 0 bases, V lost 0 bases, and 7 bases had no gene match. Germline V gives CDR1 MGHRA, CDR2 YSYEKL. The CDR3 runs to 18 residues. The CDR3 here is CASSQEDRTIANTGELFF. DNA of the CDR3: TGCGCCAGCAGCCAAGAGGACAGGACAATCGCGAACACCGGGGAGCTGTTTTTT.

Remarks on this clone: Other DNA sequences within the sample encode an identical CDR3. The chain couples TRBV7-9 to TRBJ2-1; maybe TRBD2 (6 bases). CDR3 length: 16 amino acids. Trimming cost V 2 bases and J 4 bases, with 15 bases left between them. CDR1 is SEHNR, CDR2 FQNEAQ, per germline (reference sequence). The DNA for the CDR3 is TGTGCCAGCAGCTTAAGGGGCCTAGCGCTATACAATGAGCAGTTCTTC. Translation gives CASSLRGLALYNEQFF.

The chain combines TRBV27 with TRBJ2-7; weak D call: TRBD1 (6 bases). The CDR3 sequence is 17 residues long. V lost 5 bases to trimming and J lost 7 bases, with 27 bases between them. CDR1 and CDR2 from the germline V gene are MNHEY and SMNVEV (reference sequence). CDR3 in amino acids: CASSRIKVGPGVREQYF. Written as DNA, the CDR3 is TGTGCCAGCAGTAGAATAAAAGTTGGCCCAGGGGTGAGGGAGCAGTACTTC.

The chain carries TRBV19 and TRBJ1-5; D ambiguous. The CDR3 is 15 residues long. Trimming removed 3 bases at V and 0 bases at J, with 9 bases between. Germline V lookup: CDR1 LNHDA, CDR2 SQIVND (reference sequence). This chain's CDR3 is CASSITSYSNQPQHF. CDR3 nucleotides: TGTGCCAGTAGTATCACAAGTTATAGCAATCAGCCCCAGCATTTT.

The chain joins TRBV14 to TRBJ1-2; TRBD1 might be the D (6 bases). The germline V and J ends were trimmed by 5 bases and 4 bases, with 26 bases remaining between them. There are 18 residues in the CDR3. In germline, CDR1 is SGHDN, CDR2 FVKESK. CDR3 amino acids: CASSLLPKPTGGFYGYTF. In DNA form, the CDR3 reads TGTGCCAGCAGCTTATTACCTAAGCCGACAGGCGGATTCTATGGCTACACCTTC.

CDR3 bases: TGTGCCAGCAGTACCAAGGACAGAAGGGCCAAAAACATTCAGTACTTC. Its protein product is CASSTKDRRAKNIQYF. This rearrangement joins TRBV28 to TRBJ2-4, with a possible D match to TRBD1 (6 bases). This CDR3 region has 16 residues. V shed 5 bases and J shed 1 base, with 15 bases lying between them. Germline V gene lookup returns CDR1 MDHEN and CDR2 SYDVKM.

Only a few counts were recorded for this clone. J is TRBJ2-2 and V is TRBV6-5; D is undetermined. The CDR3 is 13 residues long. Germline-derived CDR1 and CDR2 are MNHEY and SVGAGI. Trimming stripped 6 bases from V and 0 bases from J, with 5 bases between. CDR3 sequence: CASSQANTGELFF. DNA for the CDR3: TGTGCCAGCAGCCAGGCGAACACCGGGGAGCTGTTTTTT.

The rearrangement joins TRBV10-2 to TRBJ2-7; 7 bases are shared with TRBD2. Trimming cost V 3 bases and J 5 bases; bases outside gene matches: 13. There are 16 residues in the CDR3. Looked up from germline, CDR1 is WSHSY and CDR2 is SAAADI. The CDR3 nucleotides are TGCGCCAGCAGTGAAACCCCCCCGCGGGAGCCCGACGAGCAGTACTTC. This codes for CASSETPPREPDEQYF.

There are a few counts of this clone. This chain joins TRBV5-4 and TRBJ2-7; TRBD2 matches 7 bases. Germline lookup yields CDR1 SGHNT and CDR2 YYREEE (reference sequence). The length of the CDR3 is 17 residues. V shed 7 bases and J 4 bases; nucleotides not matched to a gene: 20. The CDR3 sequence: CASGREGPSSSSYEQYF. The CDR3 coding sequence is TGTGCCAGCGGGAGGGAGGGCCCATCATCTTCCTCATACGAGCAGTACTTC.

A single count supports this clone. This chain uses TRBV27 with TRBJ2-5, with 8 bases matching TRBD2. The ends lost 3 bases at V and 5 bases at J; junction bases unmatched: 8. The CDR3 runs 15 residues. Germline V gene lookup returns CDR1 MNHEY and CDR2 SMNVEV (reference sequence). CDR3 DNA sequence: TGTGCCAGCAGTTTGCGCGGGACTAGGCAGGAGACCCAGTACTTC. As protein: CASSLRGTRQETQYF.

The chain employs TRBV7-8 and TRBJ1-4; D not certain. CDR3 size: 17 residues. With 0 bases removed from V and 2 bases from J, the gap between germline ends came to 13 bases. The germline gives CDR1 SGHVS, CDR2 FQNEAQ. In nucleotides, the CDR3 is TGTGCCAGCAGCTTAGCCCAAACCCGAGGGACTAATGAAAAACTGTTTTTT. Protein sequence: CASSLAQTRGTNEKLFF.

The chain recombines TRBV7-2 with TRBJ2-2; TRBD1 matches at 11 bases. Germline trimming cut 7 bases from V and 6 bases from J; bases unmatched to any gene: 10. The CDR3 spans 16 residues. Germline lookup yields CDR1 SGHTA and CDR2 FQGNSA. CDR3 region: CASTKPGTGGAGELFF. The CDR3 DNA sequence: TGTGCCAGCACCAAGCCAGGGACAGGGGGGGCCGGGGAGCTGTTTTTT.

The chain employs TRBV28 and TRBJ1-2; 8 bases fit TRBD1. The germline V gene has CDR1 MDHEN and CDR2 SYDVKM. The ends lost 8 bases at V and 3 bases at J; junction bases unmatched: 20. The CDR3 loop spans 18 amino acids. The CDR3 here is CASCLRWWSRGLYYGYTF. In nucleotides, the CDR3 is TGTGCCAGCTGCCTTCGATGGTGGTCCAGGGGGCTTTACTATGGCTACACCTTC.

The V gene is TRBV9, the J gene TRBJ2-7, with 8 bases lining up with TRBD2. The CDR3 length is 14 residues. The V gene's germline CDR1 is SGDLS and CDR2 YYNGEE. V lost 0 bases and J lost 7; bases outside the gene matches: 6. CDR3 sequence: CASSVGRVAGEQYF. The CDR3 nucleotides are TGTGCCAGCAGCGTAGGAAGGGTAGCGGGAGAGCAGTACTTC. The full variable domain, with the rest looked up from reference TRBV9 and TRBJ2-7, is DSGVTQTPKHLITATGQRVTLRCSPRSGDLSVYWYQQSLDQGLQFLIQYYNGEERAKGNILERFSAQQFPDLHSELNLSSLELGDSALYFCASSVGRVAGEQYFGPGTRLTVT.

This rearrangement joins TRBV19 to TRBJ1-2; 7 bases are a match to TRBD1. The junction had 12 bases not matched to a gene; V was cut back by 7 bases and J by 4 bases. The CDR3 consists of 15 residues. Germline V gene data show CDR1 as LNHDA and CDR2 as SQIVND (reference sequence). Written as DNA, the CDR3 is TGTGCCAGTACTCCCCGGGACAGCTATCGCTATGGCTACACCTTC. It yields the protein CASTPRDSYRYGYTF.

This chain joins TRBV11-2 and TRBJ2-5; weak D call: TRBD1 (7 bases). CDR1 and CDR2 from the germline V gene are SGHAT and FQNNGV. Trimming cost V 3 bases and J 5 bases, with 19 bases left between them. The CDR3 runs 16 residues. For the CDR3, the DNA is TGTGCCAGCAGCTTGGGCCCCGGCAGGGGGAGGGAGACCCAGTACTTC. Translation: CASSLGPGRGRETQYF.

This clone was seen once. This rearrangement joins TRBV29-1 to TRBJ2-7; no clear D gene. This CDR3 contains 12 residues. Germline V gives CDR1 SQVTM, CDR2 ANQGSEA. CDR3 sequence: CSVPGSSYEQYF. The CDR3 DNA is TGCAGTGTACCCGGGTCCTCCTACGAGCAGTACTTC.

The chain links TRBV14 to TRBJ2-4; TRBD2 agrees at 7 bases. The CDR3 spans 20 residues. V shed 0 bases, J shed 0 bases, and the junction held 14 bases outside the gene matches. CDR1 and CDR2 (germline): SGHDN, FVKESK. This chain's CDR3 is CASSQDRAASGPLAKNIQYF. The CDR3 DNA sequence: TGTGCCAGCAGCCAAGATCGGGCGGCTAGCGGACCTCTAGCCAAAAACATTCAGTACTTC.

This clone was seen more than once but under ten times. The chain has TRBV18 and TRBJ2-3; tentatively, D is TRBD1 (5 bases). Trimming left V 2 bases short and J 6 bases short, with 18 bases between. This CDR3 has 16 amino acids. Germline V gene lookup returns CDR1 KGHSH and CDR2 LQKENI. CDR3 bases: TGTGCCAGCTCACCAGGGCAGGGAAGACCCAGGGATACGCAGTATTTT. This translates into CASSPGQGRPRDTQYF. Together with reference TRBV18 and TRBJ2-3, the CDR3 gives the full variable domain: NAGVMQNPRHLVRRRGQEARLRCSPMKGHSHVYWYRQLPEEGLKFMVYLQKENIIDESGMPKERFSAEFPKEGPSILRIQQVVRGDSAAYFCASSPGQGRPRDTQYFGPGTRLTVL.

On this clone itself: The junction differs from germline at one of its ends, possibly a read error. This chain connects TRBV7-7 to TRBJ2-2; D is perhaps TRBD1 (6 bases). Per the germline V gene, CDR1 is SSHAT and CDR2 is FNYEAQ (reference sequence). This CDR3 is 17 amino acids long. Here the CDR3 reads CASSAQPGQTNTGELFF. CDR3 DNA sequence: TGTGCTAGCAGCGCCCAGCCGGGACAAACGAACACCGGGGAGCTGTTTTTT.

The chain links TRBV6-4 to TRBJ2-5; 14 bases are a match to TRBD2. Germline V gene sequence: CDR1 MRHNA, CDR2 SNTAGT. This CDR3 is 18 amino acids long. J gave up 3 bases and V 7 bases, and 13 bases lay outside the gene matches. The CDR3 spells CASTGLAGGGCPEETQYF. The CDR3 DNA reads TGTGCCAGCACTGGACTAGCGGGAGGTGGTTGCCCTGAAGAGACCCAGTACTTC.

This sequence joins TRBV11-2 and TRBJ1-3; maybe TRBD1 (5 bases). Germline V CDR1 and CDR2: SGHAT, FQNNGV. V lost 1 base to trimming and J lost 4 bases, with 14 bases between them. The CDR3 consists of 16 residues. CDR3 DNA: TGTGCCAGCAGCTTAGGGTCAGGACATACCGGAAACACCATATATTTT. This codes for CASSLGSGHTGNTIYF.

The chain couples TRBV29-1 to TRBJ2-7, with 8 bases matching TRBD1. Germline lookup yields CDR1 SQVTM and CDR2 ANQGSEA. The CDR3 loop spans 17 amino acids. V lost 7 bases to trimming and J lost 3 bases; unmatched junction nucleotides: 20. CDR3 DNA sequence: TGCAGCGCTGTTCTCGCACAGGGGGTCCCCCTCTACTACGAGCAGTACTTC. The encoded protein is CSAVLAQGVPLYYEQYF.

The CDR3 sequence is CASSKDRVSGNTIYF. The CDR3 DNA follows: TGTGCCAGCAGCAAGGACAGGGTGTCTGGAAACACCATATATTTT. The chain carries TRBV5-6 and TRBJ1-3; 8 bases line up with TRBD1. The CDR3 spans 15 residues. Germline assignment: CDR1 SGHDT and CDR2 YYEEEE. V trimming: 4 bases; J trimming: 1 base; junction bases outside the gene matches: 4.

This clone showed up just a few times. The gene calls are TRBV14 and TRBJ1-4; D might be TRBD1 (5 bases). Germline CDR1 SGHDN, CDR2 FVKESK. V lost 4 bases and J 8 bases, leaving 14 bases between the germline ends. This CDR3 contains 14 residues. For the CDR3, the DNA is TGTGCCAGCAGCCCGACAGAGGCTGACGAAAAACTGTTTTTT. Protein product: CASSPTEADEKLFF.